The 26 T cell receptor beta chains presented below share a single source sample, sequenced in a study of T-cell memory formation after mild COVID-19. TCRdb redid the calling of the 5' RACE reads with MiXCR, one entry per CDR3 protein. This sample has more than 250,000 distinct CDR3 sequences, with 16% found just once. The sample consisted of PBMCs or a T cell subset sorted from them (not recorded which). Receptors were obtained from a man between 18 and 29 years old who had mild COVID-19 (a few samples of this study predate the infection). Cell type and time point are not known.

This clonotype occurred a few times. This sequence joins TRBV30 and TRBJ2-3; D gene ambiguous. Looked up from germline, CDR1 is GTSNPN and CDR2 is SVGIG (reference sequence). V dropped 5 bases and J dropped 2 bases, with 11 bases sitting between them. The CDR3 runs to 13 residues. The CDR3, as DNA: TGTGCCTGGGGGCGTGGATTCACAGATACGCAGTATTTT. Residues: CAWGRGFTDTQYF.

The sample holds a few counts of this clonotype. V is TRBV5-6 and J is TRBJ2-1; TRBD2 might be the D (6 bases). V was clipped by 4 bases and J by 8 bases, with 19 bases between them. The germline V gene has CDR1 SGHDT and CDR2 YYEEEE. The CDR3 consists of 15 residues. CDR3 sequence: CASSETGAGLDEQFF. The CDR3 nucleotides read TGTGCCAGCAGCGAAACAGGAGCGGGCCTGGATGAGCAGTTCTTC.

This clonotype showed up just a few times. The gene calls are TRBV12-3 or TRBV12-4 and TRBJ2-5, with TRBD2 identical over 11 bases. The CDR3 is made up of 15 amino acids. The V and J ends lost 5 bases and 5 bases, in that order; junction bases with no gene match: 7. The CDR3 DNA is TGTGCCAGCAGTCAACTAGCGGGGGCCACTGAGACCCAGTACTTC. Protein sequence: CASSQLAGATETQYF.

This clonotype has more than one count but fewer than ten. The gene calls are TRBV10-1 and TRBJ1-1; D is undetermined. Germline CDR1 is WNHNN and CDR2 is SYGVQD (reference sequence). The CDR3 length is 13 residues. Trimming removed 4 bases at V and 5 bases at J, with 11 bases between. CDR3: CASSVDGWTEAFF. The DNA for the CDR3 is TGCGCCAGCAGTGTCGATGGGTGGACTGAAGCTTTCTTT.

This clonotype has more than one count but fewer than ten. The chain has TRBV3-1 and TRBJ2-1, with 10 bases fitting TRBD2. Germline-derived CDR1 and CDR2 are LGHDT and YNNKEL (reference sequence). The CDR3 spans 15 residues. Trimming took 1 base from V and 7 from J; bases not matched to a gene: 4. The chain's CDR3 is CASSQVLAGENEQFF. The CDR3 DNA reads as TGTGCCAGCAGCCAAGTTCTAGCGGGGGAGAATGAGCAGTTCTTC.

This sequence joins TRBV9 and TRBJ2-5; no reliable D call. Germline V gene sequence: CDR1 SGDLS, CDR2 YYNGEE. Trimming stripped 2 bases from V and 3 bases from J, with 8 bases between. The CDR3 covers 13 residues. CDR3 residues: CASSVSKEETQYF. The CDR3 region has the DNA TGTGCCAGCAGCGTTAGTAAGGAAGAGACCCAGTACTTC.

This chain uses TRBV3-1 with TRBJ1-4, with unresolved D. CDR3 length: 12 amino acids. Trimming pared 5 bases from V and 7 bases from J, leaving 8 bases between. Germline V gene data show CDR1 as LGHDT and CDR2 as YNNKEL (reference sequence). This chain's CDR3 is CASSVGSEKLFF. CDR3 in DNA: TGTGCCAGCAGCGTCGGAAGTGAAAAACTGTTTTTT.

V usage is TRBV7-8 and J usage is TRBJ2-6; D not resolved. Trimming stripped 4 bases from V and 1 base from J, with 11 bases between. From germline, CDR1 is SGHVS and CDR2 FQNEAQ. The CDR3 has 16 residues. CDR3 nucleotide sequence: TGTGCCAGCAGCTCCTACACAACGTCTGGGGCCAACGTCCTGACTTTC. Its protein product is CASSSYTTSGANVLTF. The variable domain in full, completed from reference TRBV7-8 and TRBJ2-6, reads GAGVSQSPRYKVAKRGQDVALRCDPISGHVSLFWYQQALGQGPEFLTYFQNEAQLDKSGLPSDRFFAERPEGSVSTLKIQRTQQEDSAVYLCASSSYTTSGANVLTFGAGSRLTVL.

A note on this clonotype: One junction end disagrees with the germline gene, perhaps due to a read error. The chain uses TRBV7-2 and TRBJ2-1, with TRBD2 matching over 8 bases. This CDR3 has 12 amino acids. The germline V gene encodes CDR1 SGHTA and CDR2 FQGNSA. CDR3: CASSPGTSSAVF. CDR3 DNA sequence: TGTGCCAGCAGCCCAGGGACTAGTTCTGCGGTCTTC.

V gene TRBV12-5 combines with J gene TRBJ1-2; D not certain. Per germline, CDR1 LGHNT and CDR2 FRNRAP. CDR3 length: 13 residues. The V and J ends lost 4 bases and 4 bases respectively, with 10 bases between them. In nucleotides, the CDR3 is TGTGCTAGTGGTTATCCAGGCAGCTATGGCTACACCTTC. Translation: CASGYPGSYGYTF.

V gene TRBV6-5 combines with J gene TRBJ2-1; the match to TRBD2 covers 10 bases. CDR3 length equals 13 residues. The junction had 6 bases not matched to a gene; V was cut back by 6 bases and J by 10 bases. Germline V lookup: CDR1 MNHEY, CDR2 SVGAGI. The CDR3 DNA follows: TGTGCCAGCAGAAAACTAGCGGGATACGAGCAGTTCTTC. This codes for CASRKLAGYEQFF.

The chain is built from TRBV7-3 and TRBJ1-3; 8 positions match TRBD1. In germline, CDR1 is SGHTA, CDR2 FQGTGA. V lost 4 bases, J lost 6 bases, and 2 bases stayed unmatched. The CDR3 spans 13 residues. The DNA of the CDR3 is TGTGCCAGCAGCTCGGACAGGGAAAACACCATATATTTT. Residues: CASSSDRENTIYF.

V gene TRBV10-3 combines with J gene TRBJ2-3, with a possible D match to TRBD2 (5 bases). The CDR3 runs to 14 residues. CDR1 is ENHRY, CDR2 SYGVKD, per germline. The V gene lost 4 bases and the J gene lost 2 bases, with 10 bases spanning the gap. CDR3 sequence: CAISGRGPTDTQYF. The CDR3 DNA follows: TGTGCCATCAGTGGACGCGGGCCCACAGATACGCAGTATTTT.

This clonotype was counted only a few times. The genes are TRBV20-1 and TRBJ2-5; no reliable D call. The CDR3 runs to 11 residues. Germline CDR1 DFQATT, CDR2 SNEGSKA (reference sequence). Trimming stripped 5 bases from V and 7 bases from J, with 11 bases between. In nucleotides, the CDR3 is TGCAGTGCTCCGACCTTGGTGACCCAGTACTTC. Translation gives CSAPTLVTQYF.

The chain combines TRBV15 with TRBJ1-1; 7 positions match TRBD1. Germline CDR1 and CDR2: LNHNV and YYDKDF (reference sequence). J was trimmed by 7 bases and V by 1 base; bases with no gene match: 3. This CDR3 is built from 13 residues. The CDR3 DNA follows: TGTGCCACCAGCAGAGGGAACAGGGGTGAAGCTTTCTTT. Protein product: CATSRGNRGEAFF.

V usage is TRBV18 and J usage is TRBJ1-1; tentatively, D is TRBD1 (5 bases). CDR1 is KGHSH and CDR2 is LQKENI in the germline V gene. The length of the CDR3 is 14 residues. V shed 4 bases and J shed 7 bases, with 16 bases lying between them. DNA for the CDR3: TGTGCCAGCTCACGCTCCGCCGGGGGGGATGAAGCTTTCTTT. Protein product: CASSRSAGGDEAFF.

This CDR3 reads CSARRAEDSSYNEQFF. CDR3 sequence (DNA): TGCAGTGCTAGACGCGCCGAGGACTCCTCCTACAATGAGCAGTTCTTC. The gene calls are TRBV20-1 and TRBJ2-1; weak D call: TRBD2 (5 bases). The germline V gene has CDR1 DFQATT and CDR2 SNEGSKA (reference sequence). Trimming took 2 bases from V and 0 from J, leaving 14 bases between them. CDR3 length equals 16 residues.

This clonotype was observed a handful of times. This chain connects TRBV15 to TRBJ2-1, with D possibly being TRBD2 (5 bases). Per the germline V gene, CDR1 is LNHNV and CDR2 is YYDKDF (reference sequence). The CDR3 loop spans 15 amino acids. V was cut by 0 bases and J by 4 bases, with 10 bases left in between. CDR3 amino acids: CATSRDRGRYNEQFF. CDR3 nucleotide sequence: TGTGCCACCAGCAGAGATCGCGGGCGTTACAATGAGCAGTTCTTC.

The J gene is TRBJ2-7, the V gene TRBV10-3; D not resolved. The germline V gene encodes CDR1 ENHRY and CDR2 SYGVKD. Trimming left V 2 bases short and J 3 bases short, with 14 bases between. There are 15 residues in the CDR3. The CDR3 loop reads CAISEGVHLLYEQYV. CDR3 DNA sequence: TGTGCCATCAGTGAGGGGGTACATCTCCTCTACGAGCAGTACGTC.

There are a few counts of this clonotype. The chain couples TRBV14 to TRBJ1-1; D not resolved. CDR1 and CDR2 from the germline V gene are SGHDN and FVKESK. V dropped 0 bases and J dropped 1 base, with 12 bases sitting between them. The CDR3 length is 16 residues. CDR3 DNA: TGTGCCAGCAGCCAAGATCCGGGTGGAGCGAACACTGAAGCTTTCTTT. Protein product: CASSQDPGGANTEAFF.

The CDR3 reads CSVVGEKDSYNEQFF. CDR3 coding DNA: TGCAGTGTGGTAGGGGAGAAGGACTCCTACAATGAGCAGTTCTTC. V gene TRBV20-1 combines with J gene TRBJ2-1; D is tentatively TRBD1 or TRBD2 (5 bases each). The CDR3 is 15 amino acids. The germline gives CDR1 DFQATT, CDR2 SNEGSKA (reference sequence). Deletions cut 7 bases from V and 0 bases from J, with 16 bases between.

This clonotype was counted a single time. This rearrangement joins TRBV4-3 to TRBJ2-2, with a weak D call TRBD1 (5 bases). The ends were cut back, 4 bases at V and 4 bases at J, with 16 bases in the middle. The germline gives CDR1 LGHNA, CDR2 YSLEER. The CDR3 contains 16 residues. Here the CDR3 reads CASSPRPGISTGELFF. CDR3 coding DNA: TGCGCCAGCAGCCCCAGACCAGGGATTAGCACCGGGGAGCTGTTTTTT.

The V and J genes are TRBV19 and TRBJ1-5, with D maybe TRBD1 (5 bases). The ends were cut back, 7 bases at V and 6 bases at J, with 13 bases in the middle. The CDR3 is 13 residues long. CDR1 is LNHDA and CDR2 is SQIVND in the germline V gene (reference sequence). In DNA form, the CDR3 reads TGTGCCAGTACCCCAACTGGGGGTCAGCCCCAGCATTTT. As protein: CASTPTGGQPQHF. Variable domain in full (rest from reference TRBV19 and TRBJ1-5): DGGITQSPKYLFRKEGQNVTLSCEQNLNHDAMYWYRQDPGQGLRLIYYSQIVNDFQKGDIAEGYSVSREKKESFPLTVTSAQKNPTAFYLCASTPTGGQPQHFGDGTRLSIL.

This clonotype came up a few times. The chain links TRBV18 to TRBJ1-1, with TRBD1 identical over 8 bases. Germline values: CDR1 KGHSH, CDR2 LQKENI. The CDR3 runs to 16 residues. The junction had 6 bases not matched to a gene; V was cut back by 1 base and J by 2 bases. CDR3 sequence reads: CASSPQDRASNTEAFF. The CDR3 nucleotides are TGTGCCAGCTCACCACAGGACAGGGCCTCCAACACTGAAGCTTTCTTT.

The rearrangement uses TRBV7-9 and TRBJ1-1, with a tentative D call TRBD1 (5 bases). Germline-derived CDR1 and CDR2 are SEHNR and FQNEAQ (reference sequence). Deletions cut 7 bases from V and 7 bases from J, with 16 bases between. This CDR3 contains 13 residues. The CDR3 DNA is TGTGCCAGCAACCCGGGGGGTCAGGGTGAAGCTTTCTTT. This sequence encodes CASNPGGQGEAFF.

This clonotype was observed at least ten times. V and J are TRBV7-6 and TRBJ1-6, with 11 bases lining up with TRBD1. Trimming took 3 bases from V and 9 from J; bases not matched to a gene: 4. The germline CDR1 and CDR2 sequences are SGHVS and FNYEAQ. CDR3 length: 15 residues. The CDR3: CASSLGTGGFSPLHF. CDR3 nucleotide sequence: TGTGCCAGCAGCTTGGGGACAGGGGGTTTTTCACCCCTCCACTTT.